Shown below are 28 T cell receptor beta chains from a single sample sequenced in a study of blood T cell repertoires in COVID-19. Only in-frame clones appear in the TCRdb table, and some are missing; sequencing was by immunoSEQ multiplex PCR. This repertoire shows tens of thousands of clones, around four fifths found once; its top ten account for under 6%. Sequenced sample: peripheral blood. All receptors come from a man between 65 and 80 years old with acute or convalescent COVID-19.

The chain recombines TRBV12-3 or TRBV12-4 with TRBJ2-1; D is unresolved. V was clipped by 2 bases and J by 5 bases, with 7 bases between them. The CDR3 is 13 residues long. The CDR3 bases are TGTGCCAGCAGTTTAAACAGAAACAATGAGCAGTTCTTC. As protein: CASSLNRNNEQFF.

V usage is TRBV2 and J usage is TRBJ1-1; 9 positions match TRBD1. The ends lost 10 bases at V and 6 bases at J; junction bases unmatched: 15. This CDR3 spans 15 amino acids. Germline values: CDR1 SNHLY, CDR2 FYNNEI. CDR3 sequence (DNA): TGTGCCATCCCCCTAGGCGGGACAGGGATCGCTGAAGCTTTCTTT. Amino acids: CAIPLGGTGIAEAFF. The full variable domain, rest sourced from reference TRBV2 and TRBJ1-1, is EPEVTQTPSHQVTQMGQEVILRCVPISNHLYFYWYRQILGQKVEFLVSFYNNEISEKSEIFDDQFSVERPDGSNFTLKIRSTKLEDSAMYFCAIPLGGTGIAEAFFGQGTRLTVV.

The chain couples TRBV7-8 to TRBJ2-5, with D perhaps matching TRBD2 (6 bases). Germline CDR1 SGHVS, CDR2 FQNEAQ. Trimming took 7 bases from V and 3 from J, leaving 12 bases between them. The CDR3 has 13 residues. The CDR3 sequence is CASNRGEEETQYF. CDR3 sequence (DNA): TGTGCCAGCAACCGCGGGGAGGAAGAGACCCAGTACTTC.

In nucleotides, the CDR3 is TGTGCCAGTAGTATTGGGGCGGGAGATCAGCCCCAGCATTTT. Its translation: CASSIGAGDQPQHF. V and J are TRBV19 and TRBJ1-5; possible D gene TRBD1, 5 bases. CDR3 size: 14 residues. Looked up from germline, CDR1 is LNHDA and CDR2 is SQIVND (reference sequence). With 3 bases removed from V and 5 bases from J, the gap between germline ends came to 11 bases.

The genes are TRBV2 and TRBJ2-5; 16 nucleotides match TRBD2. This CDR3 has 17 residues. With 6 bases clipped from V and 5 bases from J, the junction kept 9 bases outside the gene matches. The germline V gene encodes CDR1 SNHLY and CDR2 FYNNEI. DNA for the CDR3: TGTGCCAGCAGCGTAATGGGACTAGCGGGGGGGCCCGAGACCCAGTACTTC. Its protein product is CASSVMGLAGGPETQYF.

This chain connects TRBV5-1 to TRBJ2-6, with D possibly being TRBD1 (6 bases). This CDR3 has 15 amino acids. V lost 0 bases and J lost 2, with 6 bases in between. From germline, CDR1 is SGHRS and CDR2 YFSETQ. Here the CDR3 DNA reads TGCGCCAGCAGCTTGGGGGGGCCTGGGGCCAACGTCCTGACTTTC. Protein: CASSLGGPGANVLTF.

This clone was detected only a few times. The rearrangement joins TRBV10-3 to TRBJ1-5; 11 bases line up with TRBD1. The CDR3 runs to 16 residues. V lost 4 bases and J lost 2; bases outside the gene matches: 4. Germline CDR1 reads ENHRY; CDR2 reads SYGVKD. The CDR3 sequence is CAISGGQGARNQPQHF. CDR3 in DNA: TGTGCCATCAGTGGTGGACAGGGGGCCCGCAATCAGCCCCAGCATTTT.

J is TRBJ2-7 and V is TRBV9; TRBD1 agrees at 9 bases. CDR3 length: 15 amino acids. Germline V gene lookup returns CDR1 SGDLS and CDR2 YYNGEE. The V and J ends lost 1 base and 3 bases, in that order; junction bases with no gene match: 5. The CDR3 spells CASSVNPTGGYEQYF. CDR3 coding DNA: TGTGCCAGCAGCGTAAACCCGACAGGGGGCTACGAGCAGTACTTC.

The chain couples TRBV7-8 to TRBJ2-7, with TRBD2 as a possible D gene (7 bases). The CDR3 has 13 residues. V was clipped by 3 bases and J by 4 bases, with 10 bases between them. Germline values: CDR1 SGHVS, CDR2 FQNEAQ. The CDR3 coding sequence is TGTGCCAGCAGCTTGCGGGGGACATACGAGCAGTACTTC. As protein: CASSLRGTYEQYF.

The genes are TRBV9 and TRBJ1-2; D ambiguous. Germline assignment: CDR1 SGDLS and CDR2 YYNGEE. The CDR3 spans 14 residues. V lost 0 bases, J lost 5 bases, and 11 bases lay in between. CDR3 in amino acids: CASSVESTWYGYTF. The CDR3 DNA is TGTGCCAGCAGCGTAGAATCCACATGGTATGGCTACACCTTC.

The DNA of the CDR3 is TGTGCCAGCAGCCCGAAGGTGTTAGCGGGGGGGCCTGTGAATGAGCAGTTCTTC. Translated: CASSPKVLAGGPVNEQFF. J is TRBJ2-1 and V is TRBV5-4; the match to TRBD2 covers 11 bases. The CDR3 length is 18 residues. Unmatched junction bases numbered 16, after V lost 4 bases and J lost 7 bases. Germline V gene sequence: CDR1 SGHNT, CDR2 YYREEE (reference sequence).

The chain combines TRBV5-1 with TRBJ2-1; 10 positions agree with TRBD2. The length of the CDR3 is 15 residues. Germline assignment: CDR1 SGHRS and CDR2 YFSETQ. V lost 1 base and J lost 7; bases outside the gene matches: 5. The CDR3 is CASSLYLAGENEQFF. The CDR3 DNA sequence: TGCGCCAGCAGCTTGTACCTAGCGGGGGAGAATGAGCAGTTCTTC.

In its sample, this clone was seen many times. The CDR3 spells CASSQVWTGTTYEQYF. The CDR3 nucleotides read TGCGCCAGCAGCCAAGTTTGGACAGGGACAACCTACGAGCAGTACTTC. The genes are TRBV4-1 and TRBJ2-7, with 8 bases aligning to TRBD1. CDR1 is MGHRA and CDR2 is YSYEKL in the germline V gene. J was trimmed by 2 bases and V by 1 base; bases with no gene match: 7. This CDR3 has 16 amino acids.

The J gene is TRBJ1-5, the V gene TRBV2; D is uncertain. The CDR3 is 13 residues long. Deletions cut 4 bases from V and 0 bases from J, with 4 bases between. Germline V CDR1 and CDR2: SNHLY, FYNNEI. The CDR3 loop is CASSGLSNQPQHF. As DNA, the CDR3 is TGTGCCAGCAGTGGTCTTAGCAATCAGCCCCAGCATTTT.

V gene TRBV5-1 combines with J gene TRBJ2-3; D is unresolved. CDR1 is SGHRS and CDR2 is YFSETQ in the germline V gene. The CDR3 has 14 residues. Trimming removed 2 bases at V and 1 base at J, with 8 bases between. The CDR3: CASSFLGGTDTQYF. The CDR3, as DNA: TGCGCCAGCAGCTTCCTAGGAGGCACAGATACGCAGTATTTT.

This clone has just one count. The V gene is TRBV7-2, the J gene TRBJ1-2; 8 nucleotides agree with TRBD1. J lost 6 bases, V lost 3 bases, and 18 bases had no gene match. Per germline, CDR1 SGHTA and CDR2 FQGNSA. The CDR3 consists of 18 residues. The CDR3 DNA sequence: TGTGCCAGCAGCTTGGCTGACAGGGGCACAACGCTCCCCCATGGCTACACCTTC. Its translation is CASSLADRGTTLPHGYTF. Complete variable domain (other parts from reference TRBV7-2 and TRBJ1-2): GAGVSQSPSNKVTEKGKDVELRCDPISGHTALYWYRQSLGQGLEFLIYFQGNSAPDKSGLPSDRFSAERTGGSVSTLTIQRTQQEDSAVYLCASSLADRGTTLPHGYTFGSGTRLTVV.

The chain carries TRBV5-4 and TRBJ2-3, with 10 nucleotides matching TRBD2. The germline V gene encodes CDR1 SGHNT and CDR2 YYREEE (reference sequence). The length of the CDR3 is 14 residues. After removal of 1 base from V and 10 bases from J, the junction contained 6 bases not matched to a gene. The CDR3: CASSLLDSGGSQYF. CDR3 bases: TGTGCCAGCAGCTTGTTGGATAGCGGGGGGTCGCAGTATTTT. Complete variable domain (other parts from reference TRBV5-4 and TRBJ2-3): ETGVTQSPTHLIKTRGQQVTLRCSSQSGHNTVSWYQQALGQGPQFIFQYYREEENGRGNFPPRFSGLQFPNYSSELNVNALELDDSALYLCASSLLDSGGSQYFGPGTRLTVL.

The V call is TRBV5-6, the J call TRBJ1-1; 11 nucleotides line up with TRBD1. Germline lookup yields CDR1 SGHDT and CDR2 YYEEEE. V lost 4 bases and J lost 4; bases outside the gene matches: 6. CDR3 length: 15 amino acids. DNA for the CDR3: TGTGCCAGCAGCCCGTGGGGACAGGGGGGCACTGAAGCTTTCTTT. Encoded protein: CASSPWGQGGTEAFF.

The chain has TRBV11-2 and TRBJ2-7, with D uncertain. CDR3 length: 15 residues. CDR1 SGHAT and CDR2 FQNNGV come from the germline V gene. V was pared by 4 bases and J by 3 bases, with 16 bases between. Here the CDR3 reads CASSSNLAIIYEQYF. The CDR3, as DNA: TGTGCCAGCAGCTCAAATTTAGCAATAATCTACGAGCAGTACTTC.

The rearrangement links TRBV19 to TRBJ2-3; TRBD1 agrees at 8 bases. Per the germline V gene, CDR1 is LNHDA and CDR2 is SQIVND (reference sequence). J was trimmed by 5 bases and V by 6 bases; bases with no gene match: 10. The CDR3 totals 15 residues. The CDR3 sequence: CASRYLGTGGDTQYF. CDR3 sequence (DNA): TGTGCCAGTAGATACCTTGGGACAGGTGGAGATACGCAGTATTTT.

The rearrangement links TRBV9 to TRBJ1-3; D is uncertain. The germline V and J ends were trimmed by 5 bases and 2 bases, with 8 bases remaining between them. The V gene's germline CDR1 is SGDLS and CDR2 YYNGEE. This CDR3 has 13 amino acids. In DNA, the CDR3 is TGTGCCAGCAGTTCACCGGCTGGAAACACCATATATTTT. It specifies CASSSPAGNTIYF.

The rearrangement uses TRBV7-8 and TRBJ2-3; 7 nucleotides agree with TRBD2. The ends lost 6 bases at V and 0 bases at J; junction bases unmatched: 6. CDR1 SGHVS and CDR2 FQNEAQ come from the germline V gene. This CDR3 has 15 amino acids. CDR3 sequence reads: CASSVTGGSTDTQYF. The CDR3 region has the DNA TGTGCCAGCAGTGTTACGGGGGGAAGCACAGATACGCAGTATTTT.

This sequence joins TRBV18 and TRBJ2-5; a weak D match, TRBD1 (6 bases). The CDR3 consists of 15 residues. Germline assignment: CDR1 KGHSH and CDR2 LQKENI. V was clipped by 4 bases and J by 3 bases, with 15 bases between them. This CDR3 reads CASSHDQGPEETQYF. Written as DNA, the CDR3 is TGTGCCAGCTCACACGATCAGGGGCCAGAAGAGACCCAGTACTTC.

The rearrangement uses TRBV7-6 and TRBJ2-7, with D unresolved. Trimming removed 2 bases at V and 3 bases at J, with 17 bases between. The CDR3 runs 16 residues. Per the germline V gene, CDR1 is SGHVS and CDR2 is FNYEAQ. CDR3 bases: TGTGCCAGCAGCTTATTGGCCAGTTCAGTCGACTACGAGCAGTACTTC. Translated: CASSLLASSVDYEQYF.

The chain employs TRBV5-1 and TRBJ1-2, with D maybe TRBD1 (6 bases). Looked up from germline, CDR1 is SGHRS and CDR2 is YFSETQ. V lost 4 bases and J lost 0, with 13 bases in between. The CDR3 length is 15 residues. As DNA, the CDR3 is TGCGCCAGCAGCACCGGACAGTCCCCTAACTATGGCTACACCTTC. This gives the protein CASSTGQSPNYGYTF.

V is TRBV5-1 and J is TRBJ2-1, with 7 nucleotides matching TRBD2. Germline CDR1 and CDR2: SGHRS and YFSETQ. The junction had 10 bases not matched to a gene; V was cut back by 4 bases and J by 0 bases. The length of the CDR3 is 17 residues. In nucleotides, the CDR3 is TGCGCCAGCAGCACTGCTACTAGCGCGAGCTCCTACAATGAGCAGTTCTTC. Its protein is CASSTATSASSYNEQFF.

As DNA, the CDR3 is TGTGCCAGTAGTCCGGGACAGGGGGGGAATTACAATGAGCAGTTCTTC. Protein sequence: CASSPGQGGNYNEQFF. This sequence joins TRBV19 and TRBJ2-1; 11 positions agree with TRBD1. The ends lost 5 bases at V and 4 bases at J; junction bases unmatched: 7. The CDR3 covers 16 residues. The germline CDR1 and CDR2 sequences are LNHDA and SQIVND (reference sequence).

This clone was observed a handful of times. Here the CDR3 DNA reads TGTGCCAGCAGTTCTCTTCCCTCAACTAATGAAAAACTGTTTTTT. It codes for CASSSLPSTNEKLFF. V usage is TRBV27 and J usage is TRBJ1-4; D uncertain. This CDR3 is 15 amino acids long. The germline gives CDR1 MNHEY, CDR2 SMNVEV (reference sequence). Trimming took 4 bases from V and 0 from J, leaving 9 bases between them.